A single sample gave rise to the 6 T cell receptor beta chains below, sequenced in a study of CD8 T cells in Susac syndrome. An input of 0.5 to 1 ug of RNA was subjected to reverse transcription using random hexamers. One entry per CDR3 protein, called by TCRdb with MiXCR from the immunoSEQ multiplex PCR reads. The sample includes 150,000 to 200,000 distinct CDR3 sequences, around 94% of them seen just once. Specimen: CD4+ T cells from PBMCs. The receptors originated from a human donor in good health.

The chain joins TRBV9 to TRBJ2-2; D might be TRBD1 (6 bases). The germline gives CDR1 SGDLS, CDR2 YYNGEE. The CDR3 contains 17 residues. V was shortened by 2 bases and J by 0 bases, with 14 bases between the two germline ends. CDR3 in amino acids: CASSVIGQLANTGELFF. The DNA for the CDR3 is TGTGCCAGCAGCGTCATAGGACAGCTCGCGAACACCGGGGAGCTGTTTTTT. Complete variable domain (other parts from reference TRBV9 and TRBJ2-2): DSGVTQTPKHLITATGQRVTLRCSPRSGDLSVYWYQQSLDQGLQFLIQYYNGEERAKGNILERFSAQQFPDLHSELNLSSLELGDSALYFCASSVIGQLANTGELFFGEGSRLTVL.

V gene TRBV20-1 combines with J gene TRBJ1-2; 8 bases are a match to TRBD1. The CDR3 runs 12 residues. Germline CDR1 and CDR2: DFQATT and SNEGSKA (reference sequence). The trim removed 6 bases at V and 6 bases at J, leaving 6 bases unmatched. CDR3 amino acids: CSAVQGDNGYTF. The CDR3 coding sequence is TGCAGTGCCGTACAGGGGGATAATGGCTACACCTTC.

The chain employs TRBV18 and TRBJ2-5, with TRBD2 as a possible D gene (6 bases). The CDR3 consists of 15 residues. CDR1 is KGHSH, CDR2 LQKENI, per germline. V was cut by 2 bases and J by 4 bases, with 14 bases left in between. The CDR3 sequence: CASSPGRREGETQYF. Written as DNA, the CDR3 is TGTGCCAGCTCACCAGGCAGGAGGGAAGGAGAGACCCAGTACTTC.

The rearrangement links TRBV5-1 to TRBJ2-1, with 9 bases that match TRBD2. V lost 5 bases, J lost 6 bases, and 9 bases stayed unmatched. Per germline, CDR1 SGHRS and CDR2 YFSETQ. CDR3 length: 15 amino acids. The CDR3 nucleotides are TGCGCCAGCAGATCCGGACTAGCGAACGGCAATGAGCAGTTCTTC. It is translated as CASRSGLANGNEQFF.

This chain's CDR3 is CASIQGDGGAGEQFF. The CDR3 DNA sequence: TGTGCCAGCATCCAGGGAGACGGGGGGGCCGGTGAGCAGTTCTTC. This chain connects TRBV25-1 to TRBJ2-1; 8 bases line up with TRBD2. Germline V lookup: CDR1 MGHDK, CDR2 SYGVNS. This CDR3 has 15 residues. The V and J ends lost 7 bases and 9 bases, in that order; junction bases with no gene match: 14.

The rearrangement uses TRBV3-1 and TRBJ1-2; 9 positions agree with TRBD1. Germline lookup yields CDR1 LGHDT and CDR2 YNNKEL (reference sequence). CDR3 length equals 16 residues. The ends lost 5 bases at V and 4 bases at J; junction bases unmatched: 11. The CDR3 sequence: CASSSNPGQGSYGYTF. For the CDR3, the DNA is TGTGCCAGCAGCTCAAACCCGGGACAGGGTTCCTATGGCTACACCTTC.